This TCR beta chain was sequenced for a study of beta chain features in type 1 diabetes. The germline V and J ends were trimmed by 5 bases and 5 bases, with 13 bases remaining between them. Germline V CDR1 and CDR2: SGHDT, YYEEEE. The CDR3 spans 13 residues. Reverse transcribing all isolated RNA meant expressed TCRB transcripts were sequenced. Average reads for naive, central memory and regulatory T cell samples were about 3.57 million. Assay used: immunoSEQ multiplex PCR; TCRdb lists only in-frame clones, some missing. The sample includes fewer than 250,000 clones, 9.6% of them seen just once. One heparinised blood draw, averaging about 116 mL, came from each donor.

The genes are TRBV5-6 and TRBJ1-1; D possibly corresponds to TRBD1 (6 bases). The sequencing sample was made of naive CD4+ T cells from blood. This sequence originates from a woman aged 18-29 years in good health. The CDR3 sequence is CASRSGRGTEAFF. The CDR3 nucleotides are TGTGCCAGCAGGTCCGGGAGGGGGACTGAAGCTTTCTTT.